One and the same sample provided the 4 T cell receptor beta chains below, sequenced in a study of cytomegalovirus exposure and HLA in healthy donors. The PCR ran on 60 Vbeta and 13 Jbeta primers. The repertoire was sequenced with immunoSEQ multiplex PCR; TCRdb's copy has only in-frame clones and lacks some. The data show fewer than 250,000 clones, roughly 80% seen once. The sample was PBMCs. The receptors were sampled from a man aged 25 to 40 in good health and CMV-seronegative.

V and J are TRBV19 and TRBJ2-1, with D perhaps matching TRBD2 (7 bases). The CDR3 length is 16 residues. The V and J ends lost 2 bases and 2 bases respectively, with 13 bases between them. Germline assignment: CDR1 LNHDA and CDR2 SQIVND (reference sequence). CDR3 protein: CASSIRGGTAYNEQFF. In DNA, the CDR3 is TGTGCCAGTAGTATAAGGGGGGGAACCGCCTACAATGAGCAGTTCTTC.

Of note for this clone: Within the sample, other DNA sequences also encode this same CDR3. The chain couples TRBV5-4 to TRBJ1-1; D unclear. Germline lookup yields CDR1 SGHNT and CDR2 YYREEE (reference sequence). V was cut by 5 bases and J by 3 bases, with 14 bases left in between. This CDR3 comprises 14 residues. The CDR3: CASSFRGRYTEAFF. In nucleotides, the CDR3 is TGTGCCAGCAGTTTTCGGGGTCGGTACACTGAAGCTTTCTTT.

A few counts support this clone. V usage is TRBV5-8 and J usage is TRBJ2-7; no clear D. Trimming pared 2 bases from V and 3 bases from J, leaving 12 bases between. This CDR3 is 14 amino acids long. In germline, CDR1 is SGHTS, CDR2 YDEGEE. CDR3: CASSFDTGIYEQYF. CDR3 nucleotides: TGTGCCAGCAGCTTTGACACCGGAATCTACGAGCAGTACTTC.

V and J are TRBV9 and TRBJ2-5; 16 nucleotides line up with TRBD2. Per germline, CDR1 SGDLS and CDR2 YYNGEE. The CDR3 extends over 16 amino acids. V shed 3 bases and J 7 bases; nucleotides not matched to a gene: 6. The CDR3 DNA is TGTGCCAGCAGCGCCCCGGGGACTAGCGGGGGGGGGACCCAGTACTTC. It specifies CASSAPGTSGGGTQYF.